Listed below are T cell receptor beta chains from one sample, sequenced in a study of identical twins. One entry per CDR3 protein, called by TCRdb with MiXCR from the 5' RACE reads. The repertoire consists of more than 600,000 distinct CDR3 sequences, with 15% to 20% occurring once and the leading ten covering roughly 13%. This same sample was also part of a study on T cells expressing NK-cell markers.

The sequencing sample was made of PBMCs. The receptors come from a woman between 18 and 29 years old in good health. CDR3s leave out the opening cysteine and the closing phenylalanine or tryptophan.

j_call,v_call,cdr3_aa
TRBJ2-7,TRBV20-1,SARDSPNYEQY
TRBJ2-1,TRBV5-1,ASSWAEGGNEQF
TRBJ1-5,TRBV18,ASSASGAGNQPQH
TRBJ2-1,TRBV20-1,SAPGPYANEQF
TRBJ2-1,TRBV12-3/TRBV12-4,ASSLGANSYNEQF
TRBJ2-1,TRBV5-5,ASSLTPQSNNEQF
TRBJ1-2,TRBV10-3,AIRTQANYGYT
TRBJ2-5,TRBV20-1,SARDVSVTQY
TRBJ2-2,TRBV9,ASSPRWNTGELF
TRBJ2-2,TRBV15,ATSPPAGGGPNTGELF
TRBJ2-5,TRBV5-1,ASSLAPEYQETQY
TRBJ2-1,TRBV7-9,ASSLTRGGNEQF
TRBJ1-2,TRBV4-2,ASSQEVADYGYT
TRBJ2-3,TRBV5-1,ASSLSDADTQY
TRBJ2-3,TRBV5-1,ASSTQLTADIPDTQY
TRBJ1-1,TRBV5-1,ASRLGTGNTEAF
TRBJ2-3,TRBV6-1,ATPDRVADTQY
TRBJ2-4,TRBV7-9,ASSFTGSIQY
TRBJ1-1,TRBV7-2,ASSKRQQNTEAF
TRBJ2-7,TRBV20-1,SARDRLLAAAEQY
TRBJ2-3,TRBV24-1,ATSKHPGDTQY
TRBJ2-1,TRBV14,ASSHIAGFNEQF
TRBJ2-1,TRBV27,ASTTQASGGNEQF
TRBJ2-3,TRBV20-1,SARLAGGGTDTQY